This T cell receptor beta chain was recovered during a study of cytomegalovirus exposure and HLA in healthy donors. Findings of the study overall: It was reported in a later analysis that an Asian-associated ancestry cluster showed fewer N-insertions than the approximately 690-donor mean.

Nominally healthy donors were sampled, though unrecorded immune exposures were likely. PCR employed 60 Vbeta and 13 Jbeta primers. This table comes from immunoSEQ multiplex PCR, and its TCRdb copy is limited to in-frame clones, with some not included. In the table there are roughly 78,000 clones, 50% to 80% of which are singletons. The V gene's germline CDR1 is GTSNPN and CDR2 SVGIG (reference sequence). This CDR3 comprises 15 residues. With respect to this clone: Its matching antigen is unknown. With only one base between it and a far larger clone, this is likely a read error. Other DNA sequences in this sample translate to the same CDR3.

This chain links TRBV30 with TRBJ2-6; TRBD1 aligns across 7 bases. The sequenced sample consisted of PBMCs. The clonotype originates from a man aged 40-49 years in good health and CMV-seropositive. The CDR3 is CAWSAEGAGANVLTF. The CDR3 DNA reads TGTGCCTGGAGTGCTGAGGGGGCCGGGGCCAACGTACTGACTTTC.